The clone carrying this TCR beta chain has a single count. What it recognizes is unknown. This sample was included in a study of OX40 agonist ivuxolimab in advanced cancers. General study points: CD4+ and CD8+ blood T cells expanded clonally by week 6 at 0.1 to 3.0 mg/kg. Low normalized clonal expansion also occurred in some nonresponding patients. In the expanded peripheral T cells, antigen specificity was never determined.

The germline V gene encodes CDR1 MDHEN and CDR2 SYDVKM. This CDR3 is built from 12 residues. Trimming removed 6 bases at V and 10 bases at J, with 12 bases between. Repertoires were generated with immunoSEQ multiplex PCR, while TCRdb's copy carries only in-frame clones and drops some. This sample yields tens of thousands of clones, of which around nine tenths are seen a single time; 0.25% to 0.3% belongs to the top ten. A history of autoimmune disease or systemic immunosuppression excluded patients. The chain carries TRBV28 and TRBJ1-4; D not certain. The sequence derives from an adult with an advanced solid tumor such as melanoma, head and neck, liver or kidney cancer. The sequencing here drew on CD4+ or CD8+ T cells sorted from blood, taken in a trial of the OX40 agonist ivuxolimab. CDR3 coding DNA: TGTGCCAGCAGCCTAGTGGGAGGAAAACTGTTTTTT. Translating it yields CASSLVGGKLFF.